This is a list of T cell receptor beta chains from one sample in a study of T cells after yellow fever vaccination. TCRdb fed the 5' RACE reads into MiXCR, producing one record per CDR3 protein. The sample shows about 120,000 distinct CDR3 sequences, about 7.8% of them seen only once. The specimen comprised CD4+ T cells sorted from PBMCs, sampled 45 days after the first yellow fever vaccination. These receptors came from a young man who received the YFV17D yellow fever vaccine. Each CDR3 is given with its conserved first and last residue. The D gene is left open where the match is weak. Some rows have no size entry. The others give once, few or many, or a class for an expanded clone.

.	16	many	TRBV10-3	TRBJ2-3	TGTGCCGTCGGCGGGGTGGGATTCTCTAGCACAGATACGCAGTATTTT	CAVGGVGFSSTDTQYF
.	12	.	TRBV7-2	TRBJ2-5	TGTGCCAGCAGCTTCGACCAAGAGACCCAGTACTTC	CASSFDQETQYF
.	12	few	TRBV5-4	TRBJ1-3	TGTGCCAGCAATGATTTTGGAAACACCATATATTTT	CASNDFGNTIYF
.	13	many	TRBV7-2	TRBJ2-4	TGTGCCAGCAGCTTCGGACAGAAAAACATTCAGTACTTC	CASSFGQKNIQYF
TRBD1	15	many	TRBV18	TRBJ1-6	TGTGCCAGCTCACTCTCCGACAGGGTGAATTCACCCCTCCACTTT	CASSLSDRVNSPLHF
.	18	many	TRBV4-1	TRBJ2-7	TGCGCCAGCAGCCAAGGCCCCCAGGCGGGGGCGAGGTCCTACGAGCAGTACTTC	CASSQGPQAGARSYEQYF
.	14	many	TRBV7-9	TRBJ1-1	TGTGCCAGCAGCGAAACAGGGTTCTTTCGTGAAGCTTTCTTT	CASSETGFFREAFF
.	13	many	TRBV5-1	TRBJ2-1	TGCGCCAGCAGCTTATATGTGTTGAATGAGCAGTTCTTC	CASSLYVLNEQFF
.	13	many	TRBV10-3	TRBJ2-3	TGTGCCATCAAAAAGGGTGGCACAGATACGCAGTATTTT	CAIKKGGTDTQYF
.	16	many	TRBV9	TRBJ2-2	TGTGCCAGCAGCGTAGACCCCTACCCTTCCACCGGGGAGCTGTTTTTT	CASSVDPYPSTGELFF
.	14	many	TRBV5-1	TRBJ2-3	TGCGCCAGCAGCTTGGCCCGGAACACAGATACGCAGTATTTT	CASSLARNTDTQYF
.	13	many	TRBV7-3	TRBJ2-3	TGTGCCAGCAGCTTATTGATAGCGGATACGCAGTATTTT	CASSLLIADTQYF
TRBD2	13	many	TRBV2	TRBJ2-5	TGTGCCGGCCGGCGGGGGAAACAAGAGACCCAGTACTTC	CAGRRGKQETQYF
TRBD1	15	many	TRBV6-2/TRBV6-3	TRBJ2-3	TGTGCCAGCAGTTACGGGGGACAGGGGCTAGTTACGCAGTATTTT	CASSYGGQGLVTQYF
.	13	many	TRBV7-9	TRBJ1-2	TGTGCCAGCAGCTTCGGATCCAACTATGGCTACACCTTC	CASSFGSNYGYTF
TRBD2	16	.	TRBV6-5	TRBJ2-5	TGTGCCAGCAGTCCCGGGGCCGTTGCGGGAGGGGAGACCCAGTACTTC	CASSPGAVAGGETQYF
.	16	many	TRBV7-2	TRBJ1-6	TGTGCCAGCAGCTTATTTGAGACGGCCTATAATTCACCCCTCCACTTT	CASSLFETAYNSPLHF
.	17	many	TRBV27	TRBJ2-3	TGTGCCAGCAGTTTAAGGGCCCTCGCCTCTGCTCCAGATACGCAGTATTTT	CASSLRALASAPDTQYF
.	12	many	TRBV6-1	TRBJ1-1	TGTGCCAGCAGTGATTTCGACACTGAAGCTTTCTTT	CASSDFDTEAFF
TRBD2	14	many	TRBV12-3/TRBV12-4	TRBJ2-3	TGTGCCAGCAGTTTCCAGCGGGGGGGAGATACGCAGTATTTT	CASSFQRGGDTQYF